The next 19 T cell receptor beta chains were all read from a single sample in a study of blood T cell repertoires in COVID-19. Assay: immunoSEQ multiplex PCR; the TCRdb copy retains only in-frame clones and omits some. The sample contains a few hundred thousand clones, around 86% of which appear only once. Sequenced input: PBMCs or T cells enriched from blood (not recorded which). These receptors originate from a woman between 50 and 59 years old who had recovered from COVID-19.

The chain uses TRBV5-1 and TRBJ2-3, with 9 positions matching TRBD2. Germline assignment: CDR1 SGHRS and CDR2 YFSETQ. The CDR3 loop spans 17 amino acids. After removal of 0 bases from V and 5 bases from J, the junction contained 10 bases not matched to a gene. The CDR3 DNA follows: TGCGCCAGCAGCTTGGGAGGGTCTAGCGGGGCGCAAGATACGCAGTATTTT. Translating it yields CASSLGGSSGAQDTQYF.

V usage is TRBV7-2 and J usage is TRBJ2-7, with 7 positions matching TRBD2. The trim removed 3 bases at V and 6 bases at J, leaving 5 bases unmatched. Germline CDR1 SGHTA, CDR2 FQGNSA. CDR3 length equals 13 residues. The CDR3 here is CASSFRGDAEQYF. The CDR3, as DNA: TGTGCCAGCAGCTTCCGGGGGGACGCCGAGCAGTACTTC.

A note on this clone: The identical CDR3 is also encoded by other nucleotide sequences in the sample. The chain carries TRBV7-9 and TRBJ2-3; D remains ambiguous. The CDR3 contains 12 residues. V was clipped by 4 bases and J by 2 bases, with 4 bases between them. The germline gives CDR1 SEHNR, CDR2 FQNEAQ (reference sequence). The CDR3 spells CASSSNTDTQYF. CDR3 nucleotides: TGTGCCAGCAGCTCTAACACAGATACGCAGTATTTT. Based on the CDR3 plus reference TRBV7-9 and TRBJ2-3, the full variable domain is DTGVSQNPRHKITKRGQNVTFRCDPISEHNRLYWYRQTLGQGPEFLTYFQNEAQLEKSRLLSDRFSAERPKGSFSTLEIQRTEQGDSAMYLCASSSNTDTQYFGPGTRLTVL.

The gene calls are TRBV6-5 and TRBJ2-5, with D possibly matching TRBD1 (6 bases). This CDR3 contains 14 residues. The germline V and J ends were trimmed by 1 base and 4 bases, with 10 bases remaining between them. CDR1 and CDR2 (germline): MNHEY, SVGAGI. The CDR3 DNA reads as TGTGCCAGCAGTTACTGGGACACAGGAGAGACCCAGTACTTC. This sequence encodes CASSYWDTGETQYF.

The count of this clone is one. The chain combines TRBV5-1 with TRBJ1-5, with D uncertain. The CDR3 is made up of 15 amino acids. Trimming stripped 1 base from V and 2 bases from J, with 10 bases between. Germline V lookup: CDR1 SGHRS, CDR2 YFSETQ. CDR3 sequence (DNA): TGCGCCAGCAGCTTGAGCGGTGGGGGCAATCAGCCCCAGCATTTT. Translated: CASSLSGGGNQPQHF. Based on the CDR3 plus reference TRBV5-1 and TRBJ1-5, the full variable domain is KAGVTQTPRYLIKTRGQQVTLSCSPISGHRSVSWYQQTPGQGLQFLFEYFSETQRNKGNFPGRFSGRQFSNSRSEMNVSTLELGDSALYLCASSLSGGGNQPQHFGDGTRLSIL.

V gene TRBV7-2 combines with J gene TRBJ1-2; possible D gene TRBD1, 5 bases. V lost 1 base, J lost 6 bases, and 9 bases lay in between. Germline V gives CDR1 SGHTA, CDR2 FQGNSA. This CDR3 contains 13 residues. The CDR3 region is CASSLGQIHGYTF. CDR3 in DNA: TGTGCCAGCAGCTTAGGACAGATCCATGGCTACACCTTC.

The chain is built from TRBV2 and TRBJ1-2; the D is unclear. The CDR3 sequence is 14 residues long. Germline CDR1 reads SNHLY; CDR2 reads FYNNEI. Trimming cost V 6 bases and J 4 bases, with 15 bases left between them. The CDR3 sequence is CASSPRHLFYGYTF. The CDR3 DNA is TGTGCCAGCAGCCCCAGACACCTTTTCTATGGCTACACCTTC.

This chain links TRBV27 with TRBJ2-1; 9 bases match TRBD2. CDR3 length: 16 residues. J was trimmed by 8 bases and V by 6 bases; bases with no gene match: 14. Looked up from germline, CDR1 is MNHEY and CDR2 is SMNVEV (reference sequence). The CDR3 protein is CASSSFLASGNYEQFF. For the CDR3, the DNA is TGTGCCAGCAGCTCCTTCTTGGCTAGCGGGAACTATGAGCAGTTCTTC.

The chain links TRBV3-1 (or the pseudogene TRBV3-2) to TRBJ2-4; tentatively, D is TRBD2 (5 bases). The CDR3 has 16 residues. V gave up 2 bases and J gave up 3 bases, with 14 bases separating them. Germline CDR1 reads LGHDT; CDR2 reads YNNKEL (reference sequence). The CDR3 is CASSQTTVEGKNIQYF. CDR3 DNA: TGTGCCAGCAGCCAAACAACCGTAGAGGGCAAAAACATTCAGTACTTC.

This chain uses TRBV27 with TRBJ2-7; no reliable D call. Trimming left V 5 bases short and J 3 bases short, with 11 bases between. Germline CDR1 MNHEY, CDR2 SMNVEV (reference sequence). The CDR3 contains 13 residues. CDR3 DNA: TGTGCCAGCAGTACCACCGGGTTCTACGAGCAGTACTTC. This codes for CASSTTGFYEQYF.

In its sample, this clone was seen a few times. The V gene is TRBV11-3, the J gene TRBJ2-1; possibly TRBD1 for D (5 bases). CDR1 is SGHNT, CDR2 YENEEA, per germline. The CDR3 covers 13 residues. V was cut by 4 bases and J by 10 bases, with 14 bases left in between. The CDR3 sequence is CASSSPQGNEQFF. The CDR3 DNA is TGTGCCAGCAGCTCTCCCCAGGGTAACGAGCAGTTCTTC. Variable domain in full (rest from reference TRBV11-3 and TRBJ2-1): EAGVVQSPRYKIIEKKQPVAFWCNPISGHNTLYWYLQNLGQGPELLIRYENEEAVDDSQLPKDRFSAERLKGVDSTLKIQPAELGDSAVYLCASSSPQGNEQFFGPGTRLTVL.

The chain employs TRBV27 and TRBJ2-7; D gene uncertain. The CDR3 is made up of 16 amino acids. Trimming took 2 bases from V and 2 from J, leaving 16 bases between them. Per the germline V gene, CDR1 is MNHEY and CDR2 is SMNVEV (reference sequence). The CDR3 coding sequence is TGTGCCAGCAGTTTAAGAGTCACCCCCCGGGCCTACGAGCAGTACTTC. This encodes CASSLRVTPRAYEQYF.

The rearrangement links TRBV9 to TRBJ2-3; 8 bases agree with TRBD1. Losses at the gene ends were 3 bases for V and 0 bases for J; bases not matched to a gene: 6. Germline V gene lookup returns CDR1 SGDLS and CDR2 YYNGEE. CDR3 length: 16 residues. This CDR3 is CASSGGQGLSTDTQYF. The CDR3 coding sequence is TGTGCCAGCAGCGGAGGACAGGGACTGAGCACAGATACGCAGTATTTT.

The rearrangement joins TRBV6-5 to TRBJ1-2, with D possibly TRBD1 on 6 matching bases. The CDR3 spans 15 residues. V was pared by 1 base and J by 8 bases, with 17 bases between. Germline V gene data show CDR1 as MNHEY and CDR2 as SVGAGI. The CDR3 nucleotides are TGTGCCAGCAGTTACTTAGCAACAGGGTCCGGGGGCTACACCTTC. Its protein is CASSYLATGSGGYTF.

This sequence joins TRBV6-2 or TRBV6-3 and TRBJ1-1; the D gene is possibly TRBD1 (6 bases). The germline V and J ends were trimmed by 6 bases and 1 base, with 18 bases remaining between them. Germline V gives CDR1 MNHEY, CDR2 SVGEGT. The CDR3 totals 16 residues. The CDR3 DNA reads as TGTGCCAGCAGCCCCATTGGGGGCTATTCGAACACTGAAGCTTTCTTT. The encoded protein is CASSPIGGYSNTEAFF.

This clone was detected only once. CDR3 nucleotide sequence: TGTGCCTGGGCCCCCGGGACAGTAAATCAGCCCCAGCATTTT. It codes for CAWAPGTVNQPQHF. This chain joins TRBV30 and TRBJ1-5; 7 bases line up with TRBD1. The length of the CDR3 is 14 residues. Germline V lookup: CDR1 GTSNPN, CDR2 SVGIG (reference sequence). V shed 5 bases and J 4 bases; nucleotides not matched to a gene: 8.

This clone occurred a few times. V and J are TRBV30 and TRBJ2-7; 9 bases match TRBD2. This CDR3 spans 17 amino acids. The trim removed 0 bases at V and 5 bases at J, leaving 14 bases unmatched. Germline V gives CDR1 GTSNPN, CDR2 SVGIG (reference sequence). The CDR3 DNA sequence: TGTGCCTGGAGTGTACTTTTCCCCGGGGCGGGAGGGGACGAGCAGTACTTC. This sequence encodes CAWSVLFPGAGGDEQYF.

This clone was seen just once. The chain is built from TRBV3-1 (or the pseudogene TRBV3-2) and TRBJ1-5; D is ambiguous. The CDR3 has 15 residues. Trimming cost V 4 bases and J 4 bases, with 14 bases left between them. Germline CDR1 LGHDT, CDR2 YNNKEL (reference sequence). The chain's CDR3 is CASSRSQIENQPQHF. The DNA for the CDR3 is TGTGCCAGCAGCCGCTCCCAGATTGAAAATCAGCCCCAGCATTTT.

V usage is TRBV3-1 (or the pseudogene TRBV3-2) and J usage is TRBJ2-4; TRBD2 agrees at 7 bases. The V gene end was trimmed by 8 bases and the J gene end by 1 base; junction bases not matched to a gene: 5. The CDR3 is 14 amino acids. CDR1 is LGHDT, CDR2 YNNKEL, per germline (reference sequence). DNA for the CDR3: TGTGCCAGCCGGGGGGATAAGGCCAAAAACATTCAGTACTTC. Protein: CASRGDKAKNIQYF.